These 14 T cell receptor beta chains were sequenced from one sample in a study of cytotoxic CD8 clonotypes in ibrutinib-treated CLL. Profiling relied on immunoSEQ multiplex PCR, and the TCRdb table lists in-frame clones only, not all of them. The table shows more than 75,000 clones, with approximately 80% occurring only once. This material consisted of PBMCs, taken after 24 months of ibrutinib treatment. These receptors came from a human donor with chronic lymphocytic leukemia.

This chain links TRBV11-1 with TRBJ1-1, with a tentative D call TRBD1 (6 bases). Germline CDR1 reads SGHAT; CDR2 reads FQDESV (reference sequence). The CDR3 is made up of 14 amino acids. The V end lost 1 base, the J end lost 4 bases, and 10 bases lay between the germline ends. CDR3 nucleotides: TGTGCCAGCAGCTTAGGAGGGGGGGCCACTGAAGCTTTCTTT. This gives the protein CASSLGGGATEAFF. Filled out from reference TRBV11-1 and TRBJ1-1, the complete variable domain reads EAEVAQSPRYKITEKSQAVAFWCDPISGHATLYWYRQILGQGPELLVQFQDESVVDDSQLPKDRFSAERLKGVDSTLKIQPAELGDSAMYLCASSLGGGATEAFFGQGTRLTVV.

The chain employs TRBV27 and TRBJ2-3, with D unclear. The length of the CDR3 is 15 residues. CDR1 is MNHEY, CDR2 SMNVEV, per germline (reference sequence). The V and J ends lost 0 bases and 4 bases respectively, with 11 bases between them. The CDR3 loop is CASSLSWPRADTQYF. The DNA for the CDR3 is TGTGCCAGCAGTTTATCCTGGCCTCGGGCAGATACGCAGTATTTT.

The CDR3 reads CASRRVGRNTDTQYF. The CDR3, as DNA: TGTGCCAGCAGGCGAGTCGGACGTAACACAGATACGCAGTATTTT. The rearrangement uses TRBV7-2 and TRBJ2-3; D gene unclear. The CDR3 has 15 residues. With 6 bases removed from V and 2 bases from J, the gap between germline ends came to 15 bases. The germline V gene encodes CDR1 SGHTA and CDR2 FQGNSA.

V is TRBV7-2 and J is TRBJ2-6, with D maybe TRBD2 (5 bases). V was pared by 1 base and J by 2 bases, with 12 bases between. The CDR3 sequence is 17 residues long. The germline CDR1 and CDR2 sequences are SGHTA and FQGNSA. DNA of the CDR3: TGTGCCAGCAGCTTAGTCAGAGGGTCCGCTGGGGCCAACGTCCTGACTTTC. This translates into CASSLVRGSAGANVLTF.

This clone was seen only once. The chain combines TRBV7-2 with TRBJ2-7, with 7 bases that match TRBD2. The germline gives CDR1 SGHTA, CDR2 FQGNSA. The CDR3 runs to 14 residues. Losses at the gene ends were 1 base for V and 4 bases for J; bases not matched to a gene: 4. The CDR3 here is CASSLESGAYEQYF. For the CDR3, the DNA is TGTGCCAGCAGCTTAGAAAGCGGGGCGTACGAGCAGTACTTC.

V is TRBV7-6 and J is TRBJ1-2, with D perhaps TRBD1 (6 bases). Germline V lookup: CDR1 SGHVS, CDR2 FNYEAQ. The V and J ends lost 5 bases and 4 bases respectively, with 17 bases between them. This CDR3 has 15 amino acids. The CDR3 bases are TGTGCCAGCAGCGCGGGACATTCAGCAAGCTATGGCTACACCTTC. Translating gives CASSAGHSASYGYTF.

A remark on this clone: At one end, the junction sequence differs from germline, possibly due to a read error. V is TRBV7-7 and J is TRBJ2-7; 7 bases align to TRBD2. The CDR3 is 18 residues long. Germline loops: CDR1 SSHAT, CDR2 FNYEAQ (reference sequence). CDR3 bases: TGTGCTAGCAGCTTAGTAGGGCCCCAGCGGGGTTTTCCCTACGAGCAGTACTTC. Translating it yields CASSLVGPQRGFPYEQYF.

The genes are TRBV7-9 and TRBJ2-7; the D gene is possibly TRBD2 (5 bases). CDR1 is SEHNR and CDR2 is FQNEAQ in the germline V gene (reference sequence). The V end was cut by 3 bases, the J end by 2 bases, with 11 bases between. The CDR3 consists of 14 residues. The CDR3 sequence is CASSFGSGPYEQYF. CDR3 coding DNA: TGTGCCAGCAGCTTTGGGAGCGGTCCCTACGAGCAGTACTTC.

The J gene is TRBJ2-7, the V gene TRBV7-9; D might be TRBD1 or TRBD2, each matching 7 bases. Trimming took off 4 bases at V and 2 bases at J, with 15 bases between the two ends. Per germline, CDR1 SEHNR and CDR2 FQNEAQ (reference sequence). This CDR3 is built from 15 residues. The DNA for the CDR3 is TGTGCCAGCAGCTCCAGGGGGGGGACAACCTACGAGCAGTACTTC. Protein: CASSSRGGTTYEQYF. Based on the CDR3 plus reference TRBV7-9 and TRBJ2-7, the full variable domain is DTGVSQNPRHKITKRGQNVTFRCDPISEHNRLYWYRQTLGQGPEFLTYFQNEAQLEKSRLLSDRFSAERPKGSFSTLEIQRTEQGDSAMYLCASSSRGGTTYEQYFGPGTRLTVT.

The chain combines TRBV15 with TRBJ2-5; D is uncertain. Germline CDR1 is LNHNV and CDR2 is YYDKDF (reference sequence). Trimming took off 0 bases at V and 0 bases at J, with 8 bases between the two ends. The CDR3 covers 15 residues. This chain's CDR3 is CATSRDQANQETQYF. CDR3 coding DNA: TGTGCCACCAGCAGAGATCAGGCAAACCAAGAGACCCAGTACTTC.

This rearrangement joins TRBV15 to TRBJ2-1; the D is unclear. The V end lost 8 bases, the J end lost 2 bases, and 13 bases lay between the germline ends. The CDR3 consists of 14 residues. The germline V gene has CDR1 LNHNV and CDR2 YYDKDF (reference sequence). In nucleotides, the CDR3 is TGTGCCACCGTTTTAGGGTCAGCCTACAATGAGCAGTTCTTC. It is translated as CATVLGSAYNEQFF.

Here the CDR3 DNA reads TGTGCCAGTAGTATCCGACCGAAAGGGGGGACCGGGGAGCTGTTTTTT. It yields the protein CASSIRPKGGTGELFF. The chain combines TRBV19 with TRBJ2-2; possibly TRBD1 or TRBD2 for D (6 bases each). Between the trimmed V and J ends, which lost 3 bases and 5 bases, there was a span of 16 bases. This CDR3 has 16 residues. In germline, CDR1 is LNHDA, CDR2 SQIVND (reference sequence).

The V and J genes are TRBV7-2 and TRBJ2-7; 8 nucleotides agree with TRBD1. The germline V gene encodes CDR1 SGHTA and CDR2 FQGNSA. The CDR3 runs to 13 residues. Germline trimming cut 4 bases from V and 2 bases from J; bases unmatched to any gene: 1. CDR3 protein: CASSSQGAYEQYF. The CDR3 nucleotides are TGTGCCAGCAGCTCACAGGGGGCCTACGAGCAGTACTTC.

The genes are TRBV28 and TRBJ2-7, with D perhaps being TRBD1 or TRBD2 (5 bases each). V was trimmed by 3 bases and J by 6 bases, leaving 9 bases between them. The CDR3 spans 12 residues. Looked up from germline, CDR1 is MDHEN and CDR2 is SYDVKM. CDR3 in amino acids: CASSLGDVEQYF. The DNA for the CDR3 is TGTGCCAGCAGTTTGGGGGACGTCGAGCAGTACTTC. Based on the CDR3 plus reference TRBV28 and TRBJ2-7, the full variable domain is DVKVTQSSRYLVKRTGEKVFLECVQDMDHENMFWYRQDPGLGLRLIYFSYDVKMKEKGDIPEGYSVSREKKERFSLILESASTNQTSMYLCASSLGDVEQYFGPGTRLTVT.